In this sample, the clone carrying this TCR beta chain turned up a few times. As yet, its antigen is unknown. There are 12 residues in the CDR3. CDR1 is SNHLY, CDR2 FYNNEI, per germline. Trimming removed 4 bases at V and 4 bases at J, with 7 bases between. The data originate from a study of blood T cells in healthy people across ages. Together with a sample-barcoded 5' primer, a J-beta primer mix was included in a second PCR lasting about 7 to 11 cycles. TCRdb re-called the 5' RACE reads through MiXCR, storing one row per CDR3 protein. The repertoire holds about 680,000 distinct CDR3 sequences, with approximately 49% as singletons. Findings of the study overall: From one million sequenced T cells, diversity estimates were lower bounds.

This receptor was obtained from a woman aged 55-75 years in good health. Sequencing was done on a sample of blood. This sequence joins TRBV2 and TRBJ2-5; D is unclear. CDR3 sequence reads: CASSASGETQYF. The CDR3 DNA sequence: TGTGCCAGCAGTGCTAGTGGAGAGACCCAGTACTTC. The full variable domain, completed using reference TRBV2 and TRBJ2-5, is EPEVTQTPSHQVTQMGQEVILRCVPISNHLYFYWYRQILGQKVEFLVSFYNNEISEKSEIFDDQFSVERPDGSNFTLKIRSTKLEDSAMYFCASSASGETQYFGPGTRLLVL.